One sample yielded the 9 T cell receptor beta chains listed below, sequenced in a study of chemoradiotherapy in HPV16-positive cancers. The data were produced by immunoSEQ multiplex PCR, yet TCRdb's version contains in-frame clones alone and is incomplete. The sample has about 2,400 clones, roughly 89% seen once; the top ten hold 4.5% to 6%. This material consisted of tumor tissue, taken from a patient who underwent chemoradiotherapy. Receptor source: a human donor with HPV-associated anogenital cancer.

The chain couples TRBV6-1 to TRBJ2-7; 7 bases map to TRBD1. The CDR3 extends over 14 amino acids. CDR1 is MNHNS, CDR2 SASEGT, per germline. The J segment lost 2 bases and the V segment lost 4 bases, leaving 5 bases of the junction unmatched. CDR3 nucleotides: TGTGCCAGCAGTGGGTGGACAGGTACCTACGAGCAGTACTTC. Translation: CASSGWTGTYEQYF.

The chain is built from TRBV2 and TRBJ2-3; 7 positions match TRBD2. The CDR3 has 14 amino acids. V lost 3 bases and J lost 1; bases outside the gene matches: 1. Germline CDR1 SNHLY, CDR2 FYNNEI. In DNA form, the CDR3 reads TGTGCCAGCAGTGATCTAGCGGGCACAGATACGCAGTATTTT. Amino acid sequence: CASSDLAGTDTQYF.

The V gene is TRBV11-2, the J gene TRBJ2-5, with D perhaps matching TRBD1 or TRBD2 (5 bases each). In germline, CDR1 is SGHAT, CDR2 FQNNGV. The CDR3 totals 15 residues. Trimming cost V 3 bases and J 4 bases, with 15 bases left between them. This chain's CDR3 is CASSLGDRDVETQYF. The CDR3 DNA follows: TGTGCCAGCAGCTTGGGGGATCGGGACGTAGAGACCCAGTACTTC. Based on the CDR3 plus reference TRBV11-2 and TRBJ2-5, the full variable domain is EAGVAQSPRYKIIEKRQSVAFWCNPISGHATLYWYQQILGQGPKLLIQFQNNGVVDDSQLPKDRFSAERLKGVDSTLKIQPAKLEDSAVYLCASSLGDRDVETQYFGPGTRLLVL.

The chain combines TRBV9 with TRBJ2-2; no clear D. Germline CDR1 and CDR2: SGDLS and YYNGEE. The V end lost 4 bases, the J end lost 0 bases, and 4 bases lay between the germline ends. The CDR3 covers 13 residues. CDR3 protein: CASSSSNTGELFF. The CDR3 DNA sequence: TGTGCCAGCAGCTCCTCGAACACCGGGGAGCTGTTTTTT.

The rearrangement uses TRBV2 and TRBJ1-3; D unresolved. The CDR3 covers 14 residues. Germline CDR1 is SNHLY and CDR2 is FYNNEI. V shed 8 bases and J shed 0 bases, with 11 bases lying between them. The DNA of the CDR3 is TGTGCCAGCTACGACGGAGCCTCTGGAAACACCATATATTTT. Residues: CASYDGASGNTIYF. Variable domain in full (rest from reference TRBV2 and TRBJ1-3): EPEVTQTPSHQVTQMGQEVILRCVPISNHLYFYWYRQILGQKVEFLVSFYNNEISEKSEIFDDQFSVERPDGSNFTLKIRSTKLEDSAMYFCASYDGASGNTIYFGEGSWLTVV.

V usage is TRBV5-4 and J usage is TRBJ1-3, with D unresolved. This CDR3 is built from 15 residues. V was shortened by 0 bases and J by 2 bases, with 9 bases between the two germline ends. Per germline, CDR1 SGHNT and CDR2 YYREEE (reference sequence). CDR3 bases: TGTGCCAGCAGCTTGGGCAGCGAAACTGGAAACACCATATATTTT. This codes for CASSLGSETGNTIYF.

The V call is TRBV7-2, the J call TRBJ2-5; D remains ambiguous. Trimming pared 7 bases from V and 6 bases from J, leaving 9 bases between. The germline CDR1 and CDR2 sequences are SGHTA and FQGNSA. The CDR3 length is 11 residues. The CDR3 nucleotides read TGTGCCAGCACTTCTCAACAGACCCAGTACTTC. This codes for CASTSQQTQYF.

The chain couples TRBV30 to TRBJ1-1; 9 bases are a match to TRBD1. From germline, CDR1 is GTSNPN and CDR2 SVGIG (reference sequence). The CDR3 is 16 amino acids. Germline trimming cut 4 bases from V and 0 bases from J; bases unmatched to any gene: 9. CDR3 amino acids: CAWILGTGLMNTEAFF. The CDR3 bases are TGTGCCTGGATCTTGGGGACAGGGCTGATGAACACTGAAGCTTTCTTT.

The gene calls are TRBV5-1 and TRBJ2-1, with 8 nucleotides matching TRBD1. Germline V gene lookup returns CDR1 SGHRS and CDR2 YFSETQ. After removal of 3 bases from V and 0 bases from J, the junction contained 5 bases not matched to a gene. The CDR3 spans 16 residues. CDR3 in amino acids: CASSYRTGTSYNEQFF. Written as DNA, the CDR3 is TGCGCCAGCAGCTACCGGACAGGGACCTCCTACAATGAGCAGTTCTTC. Supplemented by reference TRBV5-1 and TRBJ2-1, the full variable domain reads KAGVTQTPRYLIKTRGQQVTLSCSPISGHRSVSWYQQTPGQGLQFLFEYFSETQRNKGNFPGRFSGRQFSNSRSEMNVSTLELGDSALYLCASSYRTGTSYNEQFFGPGTRLTVL.